This T cell receptor (beta chain) was sequenced in a study of T cells in Graves' hyperthyroidism and ophthalmopathy. The overall study: Any treatment followed the collection of peripheral blood at initial diagnosis.

Turning to this clonotype: Its antigen is unknown.

Enrolled ophthalmopathy patients presented with a Clinical Activity Score of at least 3, a NOSPECS grade of at least 4, and disease duration under 3 months. Diagnostic decisions used clinical symptoms, serum thyroxine and TRAb, thyroid ultrasound and orbital computed tomography. The CDR3 covers 14 residues. Germline V gene lookup returns CDR1 LNHDA and CDR2 SQIVND (reference sequence). The germline V and J ends were trimmed by 7 bases and 5 bases, with 17 bases remaining between them. Authors of the study amplified TCR beta CDR3 regions from RNA transcripts. TCR CDR3 regions were first amplified by RT-PCR with HTBI primers. From the multiplex PCR reads, TCRdb called clonotypes with MiXCR, one entry per CDR3 protein. The repertoire holds a few hundred thousand distinct CDR3 sequences, around 20% seen once, with roughly two fifths in the top ten. Study-level results: The majority of expanded thyroid clonotypes above 0.001 also appeared in blood.

The sequencing sample was made of blood. This rearrangement joins TRBV19 to TRBJ1-1; D is ambiguous. The sequence was collected from a man aged 18 to 35 with Graves' ophthalmopathy. The CDR3 here is CASTSPAVRTEAFF. CDR3 bases: TGTGCCAGTACCTCACCGGCCGTAAGGACTGAAGCTTTCTTT. Full variable domain (rest looked up from reference TRBV19 and TRBJ1-1): DGGITQSPKYLFRKEGQNVTLSCEQNLNHDAMYWYRQDPGQGLRLIYYSQIVNDFQKGDIAEGYSVSREKKESFPLTVTSAQKNPTAFYLCASTSPAVRTEAFFGQGTRLTVV.